Following are 10 T cell receptor beta chains from one sample sequenced in a study of Ad26.COV2.S vaccination and SARS-CoV-2 variants. The treatment denotes: roughly 20 received Ad26.COV2.S at low or high dose, single or two shots; roughly five received placebo; per-sample allocation not given. At day 63 after the first vaccine or placebo injection, samples were drawn. Libraries were prepared by immunoSEQ multiplex PCR; TCRdb keeps only in-frame clonotypes and omits some of them. The sample includes roughly 320,000 clones, roughly 86% of them seen just once. Material: peripheral blood, obtained in a trial of Ad26.COV2.S vaccine versus placebo. These receptors all come from a person between 18 and 65 years old who received the Ad26.COV2.S COVID-19 vaccine or a placebo.

About this clone itself: In the same sample, other DNA sequences code for this CDR3. The chain carries TRBV6-2 or TRBV6-3 and TRBJ2-7; D unresolved. The CDR3 is 13 residues long. Trimming pared 2 bases from V and 4 bases from J, leaving 9 bases between. Germline CDR1 MNHEY, CDR2 SVGEGT. CDR3 bases: TGTGCCAGCAGTTACCCTCAGGCATACGAGCAGTACTTC. The encoded protein is CASSYPQAYEQYF.

V and J are TRBV5-1 and TRBJ1-1; tentative D call: TRBD1 (6 bases). The V end lost 4 bases, the J end lost 9 bases, and 16 bases lay between the germline ends. The CDR3 length is 13 residues. Germline CDR1 SGHRS, CDR2 YFSETQ. The DNA of the CDR3 is TGCGCCAGCAGCCCAGATGATGGACAGAAAGCTTTCTTT. This translates into CASSPDDGQKAFF.

The gene calls are TRBV29-1 and TRBJ1-2; D gene ambiguous. The CDR3 is 12 amino acids. V was shortened by 3 bases and J by 4 bases, with 9 bases between the two germline ends. From germline, CDR1 is SQVTM and CDR2 ANQGSEA. The CDR3 reads CSVDKTGYGYTF. In DNA, the CDR3 is TGCAGCGTTGATAAGACGGGCTATGGCTACACCTTC.

V is TRBV4-3 and J is TRBJ2-2, with D possibly matching TRBD1 (5 bases). Trimming cost V 1 base and J 8 bases, with 14 bases left between them. Germline CDR1 LGHNA, CDR2 YSLEER. CDR3 length: 15 amino acids. CDR3 loop: CASSQVRVNGGELFF. The DNA of the CDR3 is TGCGCCAGCAGCCAAGTCAGGGTCAATGGAGGGGAGCTGTTTTTT.

The J gene is TRBJ1-2, the V gene TRBV2; 7 bases are shared with TRBD1. CDR1 is SNHLY and CDR2 is FYNNEI in the germline V gene. The CDR3 runs to 15 residues. V was clipped by 6 bases and J by 6 bases; unmatched bases: 13. The CDR3 reads CASRATRGAQDGYTF. DNA of the CDR3: TGTGCCAGCAGAGCCACCAGGGGGGCGCAGGATGGCTACACCTTC.

The chain is built from TRBV5-1 and TRBJ1-1, with a tentative D call TRBD1 (5 bases). The CDR3 is 15 residues long. Trimming took 3 bases from V and 5 from J, leaving 17 bases between them. Looked up from germline, CDR1 is SGHRS and CDR2 is YFSETQ. The CDR3, as DNA: TGCGCCAGCAGCTGGGGGTCAAGTATGGGTACTGAAGCTTTCTTT. Translated, it gives CASSWGSSMGTEAFF.

This clone was seen only once. V gene TRBV7-9 combines with J gene TRBJ1-1; D is ambiguous. This CDR3 region has 14 residues. V was trimmed by 5 bases and J by 0 bases, leaving 10 bases between them. Germline V gene sequence: CDR1 SEHNR, CDR2 FQNEAQ (reference sequence). CDR3 DNA sequence: TGTGCCAGCAGCCGCGACCGGATGAACACTGAAGCTTTCTTT. Protein: CASSRDRMNTEAFF.

The V call is TRBV30, the J call TRBJ1-3, with D uncertain. Germline values: CDR1 GTSNPN, CDR2 SVGIG (reference sequence). Deletions cut 4 bases from V and 0 bases from J, with 13 bases between. There are 15 residues in the CDR3. CDR3 in amino acids: CAWNTDLLSGNTIYF. The CDR3 DNA follows: TGTGCCTGGAATACTGACCTACTCTCTGGAAACACCATATATTTT.

The chain has TRBV15 and TRBJ2-1; no definite D call. CDR1 LNHNV and CDR2 YYDKDF come from the germline V gene (reference sequence). The CDR3 runs to 13 residues. The germline V and J ends were trimmed by 9 bases and 1 base, with 10 bases remaining between them. CDR3 coding DNA: TGTGCCACGTACAGTGAGTCCTACAATGAGCAGTTCTTC. Its translation is CATYSESYNEQFF.

V gene TRBV5-1 combines with J gene TRBJ2-5; 7 bases align to TRBD1. This CDR3 is 15 amino acids long. The V gene's germline CDR1 is SGHRS and CDR2 YFSETQ. V dropped 0 bases and J dropped 5; count of bases not matched to a gene: 7. The chain's CDR3 is CASSLARQGRETQYF. For the CDR3, the DNA is TGCGCCAGCAGCTTGGCCCGACAGGGTCGGGAGACCCAGTACTTC. The full variable domain, rest sourced from reference TRBV5-1 and TRBJ2-5, is KAGVTQTPRYLIKTRGQQVTLSCSPISGHRSVSWYQQTPGQGLQFLFEYFSETQRNKGNFPGRFSGRQFSNSRSEMNVSTLELGDSALYLCASSLARQGRETQYFGPGTRLLVL.